The entry that follows covers one TCR beta chain sequence. From germline, CDR1 is SGHAT and CDR2 FQNNGV. V was cut by 5 bases and J by 4 bases, with 18 bases left in between. The CDR3 runs to 16 residues. Libraries were prepared by immunoSEQ multiplex PCR; TCRdb keeps only in-frame clonotypes and omits some of them. The sample lists about 300,000 clones; 80% to 95% were seen once. The entry originates in a study of blood T cell repertoires in COVID-19. Looking at the study overall: From the United States, Italy and Spain came samples of acute and convalescent COVID-19.

The specimen was peripheral blood. This rearrangement joins TRBV11-2 to TRBJ2-4, with a tentative D call TRBD1 (6 bases). The TCR was taken from a woman aged 25 to 39 with COVID-19, enrolled during active disease. DNA for the CDR3: TGTGCCAGCAGCCCAGGAACAGGGATTGGAAAAAACATTCAGTACTTC. Amino acids: CASSPGTGIGKNIQYF.